This T cell receptor beta chain was found in a study of cytomegalovirus exposure and HLA in healthy donors. General study points: Most TCR beta V segments were productive about 87% or about 30% of the time in an earlier analysis.

In the PCR, 60 Vbeta and 13 Jbeta primers were used. Clones were read by immunoSEQ multiplex PCR, and TCRdb kept only the in-frame ones, dropping some. The repertoire shows 200,000 to 250,000 clones; the top ten hold roughly 0.89%. A word on this clone: Its antigen is as yet unknown.

Germline V gene lookup returns CDR1 SNHLY and CDR2 FYNNEI. J was trimmed by 1 base and V by 6 bases; bases with no gene match: 11. This CDR3 is 16 amino acids long. The sequence was collected from a woman in her thirties in good health and CMV-seropositive. V usage is TRBV2 and J usage is TRBJ1-1, with 7 bases that match TRBD1. Sequences were obtained from PBMCs. CDR3 nucleotide sequence: TGTGCCAGCAGCTTAGAAGGGAGGACAGGGAACACTGAAGCTTTCTTT. This sequence encodes CASSLEGRTGNTEAFF.